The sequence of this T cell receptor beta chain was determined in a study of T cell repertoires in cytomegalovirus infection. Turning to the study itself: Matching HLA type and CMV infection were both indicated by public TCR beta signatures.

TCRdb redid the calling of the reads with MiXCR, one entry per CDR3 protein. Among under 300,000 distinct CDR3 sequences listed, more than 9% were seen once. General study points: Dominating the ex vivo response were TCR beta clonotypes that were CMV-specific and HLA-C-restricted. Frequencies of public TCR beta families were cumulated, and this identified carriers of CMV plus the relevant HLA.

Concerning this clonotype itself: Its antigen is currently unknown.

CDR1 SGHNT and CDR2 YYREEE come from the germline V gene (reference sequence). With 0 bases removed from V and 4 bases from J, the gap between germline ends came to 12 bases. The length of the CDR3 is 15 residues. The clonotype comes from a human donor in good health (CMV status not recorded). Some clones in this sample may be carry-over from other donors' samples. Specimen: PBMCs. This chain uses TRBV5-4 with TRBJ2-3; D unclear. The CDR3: CASSLDFSPADTQYF. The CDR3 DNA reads TGTGCCAGCAGCTTGGATTTTTCCCCTGCAGATACGCAGTATTTT.